These 19 T cell receptor beta chains originate from one sample sequenced in a study of regulatory T cells in long-lasting Graves disease (dated by TCRdb to 2020 to 2023). The time point label for this specimen denotes: persistent/refractory GD, antithyroid drugs over 5 years with positive TRAb. For both TCR sequencing and RNA sequencing, RNA was extracted from PBMCs using TRIzol. The library was obtained by multiplex PCR. The sample was run on an Illumina HiSeq 4000. TCR beta libraries were built with iRepertoire HTBI primers and Arm-PCR amplification of CDR3 regions. TCRdb reworked the public reads: Q25 trimming with fastp, MiXCR clone assembly, productive beta chains retained. Here each entry gathers all rows of one CDR3 protein and keeps the most common genes and DNA. The sample table contains under 450,000 distinct CDR3 sequences; only one count was recorded for about a quarter of them. Clones ranked in the top ten supply around 26% of the sample.

Sequencing was performed on peripheral blood mononuclear cells (PBMCs), taken when the disease was refractory, from a patient treated with antithyroid drugs. These receptors came from a female donor with Graves disease.

This rearrangement joins TRBV2 to TRBJ2-1, with D perhaps TRBD2 (5 bases). The CDR3 contains 13 residues. Germline V gives CDR1 SNHLY, CDR2 FYNNEI. The V end lost 6 bases, the J end lost 1 base, and 7 bases lay between the germline ends. CDR3 DNA sequence: TGTGCCAGCAGGGACTTTTCCTACAATGAGCAGTTCTTC. It codes for CASRDFSYNEQFF.

This chain connects TRBV20-1 to TRBJ2-7, with TRBD2 identical over 10 bases. Germline values: CDR1 DFQATT, CDR2 SNEGSKA (reference sequence). Unmatched junction bases numbered 8, after V lost 5 bases and J lost 4 bases. CDR3 length equals 14 residues. Written as DNA, the CDR3 is TGCAGTGCTCGCGGGACTAGCGTCTTTTACGAGCAGTACTTC. It codes for CSARGTSVFYEQYF.

This clonotype showed up just a few times. This sequence joins TRBV12-3 or TRBV12-4 and TRBJ1-1; the D gene is possibly TRBD1 (5 bases). The CDR3 totals 16 residues. Trimming cost V 5 bases and J 1 base, with 17 bases left between them. For the CDR3, the DNA is TGTGCCAGCAGTCATAAAAGAGACAGCCCGAACACTGAAGCTTTCTTT. Protein sequence: CASSHKRDSPNTEAFF.

The rearrangement joins TRBV20-1 to TRBJ2-6, with TRBD2 matching over 10 bases. Germline V gives CDR1 DFQATT, CDR2 SNEGSKA (reference sequence). CDR3 size: 19 residues. J was trimmed by 0 bases and V by 0 bases; bases with no gene match: 8. CDR3 coding DNA: TGCAGTGCTAGAGATATAGCGGGGGGAGTAAACTCTGGGGCCAACGTCCTGACTTTC. It encodes CSARDIAGGVNSGANVLTF.

The CDR3 DNA sequence: TGTGCCAGCAGTTTGGATGGGGGTATGGACGAGCAGTACTTC. Protein sequence: CASSLDGGMDEQYF. The chain has TRBV27 and TRBJ2-7; D might be TRBD1 or TRBD2, each matching 5 bases. CDR3 length: 14 amino acids. CDR1 MNHEY and CDR2 SMNVEV come from the germline V gene (reference sequence). V was shortened by 3 bases and J by 5 bases, with 14 bases between the two germline ends.

The sample holds many counts of this clonotype. CDR3 amino acids: CASSVDLSGDYGYTF. In DNA form, the CDR3 reads TGTGCCAGCAGCGTAGATCTATCCGGGGACTATGGCTACACCTTC. V usage is TRBV9 and J usage is TRBJ1-2, with D hard to call. This CDR3 is built from 15 residues. CDR1 and CDR2 (germline): SGDLS, YYNGEE. Trimming left V 0 bases short and J 3 bases short, with 12 bases between.

This clonotype was counted at least ten times. The V gene is TRBV19, the J gene TRBJ1-5; D not certain. Germline CDR1 is LNHDA and CDR2 is SQIVND (reference sequence). V dropped 3 bases and J dropped 2 bases, with 5 bases sitting between them. The CDR3 has 13 residues. The CDR3 is CASSISGNQPQHF. DNA of the CDR3: TGTGCCAGTAGTATTTCTGGCAATCAGCCCCAGCATTTT.

This chain joins TRBV6-1 and TRBJ1-5, with unresolved D. The CDR3 has 13 amino acids. Germline-derived CDR1 and CDR2 are MNHNS and SASEGT. V shed 7 bases and J shed 6 bases, with 13 bases lying between them. In DNA form, the CDR3 reads TGTGCCAGCACCCAAAGCTTCAGTCAGCCCCAGCATTTT. Translation: CASTQSFSQPQHF.

This clonotype was seen at least ten times. The V gene is TRBV6-5, the J gene TRBJ1-1, with D maybe TRBD1 (5 bases). The length of the CDR3 is 14 residues. Trimming left V 4 bases short and J 0 bases short, with 9 bases between. Germline V gives CDR1 MNHEY, CDR2 SVGAGI. In DNA form, the CDR3 reads TGTGCCAGCAGTTTCGCAGGGTTGAACACTGAAGCTTTCTTT. Amino acid sequence: CASSFAGLNTEAFF.

The chain employs TRBV29-1 and TRBJ1-6; 8 bases fit TRBD1. Losses at the gene ends were 4 bases for V and 10 bases for J; bases not matched to a gene: 9. Germline CDR1 reads SQVTM; CDR2 reads ANQGSEA. This CDR3 has 14 residues. CDR3 DNA: TGCAGCGTTGCGACAGGGGATCCTCGATCACCCCTCCACTTT. Its protein is CSVATGDPRSPLHF.

This clonotype was counted only a few times. J is TRBJ1-5 and V is TRBV10-3; 10 bases map to TRBD1. Looked up from germline, CDR1 is ENHRY and CDR2 is SYGVKD. V shed 9 bases, J shed 5 bases, and the junction held 1 base outside the gene matches. This CDR3 spans 12 amino acids. The CDR3: CAIGTGDQPQHF. CDR3 coding DNA: TGTGCCATTGGGACAGGGGATCAGCCCCAGCATTTT.

This clonotype has a count of ten or more. The chain carries TRBV2 and TRBJ2-5, with D tentatively TRBD1 (6 bases). The CDR3 extends over 15 amino acids. Trimming took off 7 bases at V and 3 bases at J, with 18 bases between the two ends. Germline-derived CDR1 and CDR2 are SNHLY and FYNNEI. The CDR3 DNA sequence: TGTGCCAGCAACAAACAGGGTTATGGGGAAGAGACCCAGTACTTC. Encoded protein: CASNKQGYGEETQYF.

Ten or more counts support this clonotype. The chain joins TRBV28 to TRBJ1-2; TRBD1 matches 8 bases. There are 16 residues in the CDR3. Per the germline V gene, CDR1 is MDHEN and CDR2 is SYDVKM. The V segment lost 3 bases and the J segment 4 bases; nucleotides outside the gene matches: 10. The CDR3 region has the DNA TGTGCCAGCAGTTTTGGGGGACAGGCGACTATCTATGGCTACACCTTC. Protein: CASSFGGQATIYGYTF.

J is TRBJ2-3 and V is TRBV7-2, with D possibly matching TRBD2 (5 bases). Trimming cost V 1 base and J 5 bases, with 10 bases left between them. This CDR3 contains 14 residues. Germline CDR1 reads SGHTA; CDR2 reads FQGNSA. CDR3 DNA: TGTGCCAGCAGCTTAGATCGCAGCGGAGATACGCAGTATTTT. Translation gives CASSLDRSGDTQYF.

This chain connects TRBV12-3 or TRBV12-4 to TRBJ1-5, with TRBD1 matching over 11 bases. V trimming: 6 bases; J trimming: 2 bases; junction bases outside the gene matches: 3. The CDR3 length is 15 residues. The CDR3 DNA is TGTGCCAGCAGCTGGACAGGGGGCGGCAATCAGCCCCAGCATTTT. This gives the protein CASSWTGGGNQPQHF.

The V call is TRBV10-3, the J call TRBJ2-1, with TRBD2 identical over 9 bases. Per the germline V gene, CDR1 is ENHRY and CDR2 is SYGVKD. Unmatched junction bases numbered 10, after V lost 11 bases and J lost 8 bases. The CDR3 length is 13 residues. CDR3 sequence reads: CAARAGGGHEQFF. CDR3 bases: TGTGCCGCAAGGGCGGGAGGGGGGCATGAGCAGTTCTTC.

The chain joins TRBV19 to TRBJ2-2, with D maybe TRBD1 (5 bases). V was shortened by 6 bases and J by 0 bases, with 17 bases between the two germline ends. The CDR3 covers 17 residues. The germline V gene has CDR1 LNHDA and CDR2 SQIVND (reference sequence). Here the CDR3 reads CASRKKTGYANTGELFF. Written as DNA, the CDR3 is TGTGCCAGTAGGAAAAAAACAGGTTACGCGAACACCGGGGAGCTGTTTTTT.

The rearrangement links TRBV12-3 or TRBV12-4 to TRBJ1-1; no firm D call. The CDR3 loop spans 14 amino acids. V was cut by 4 bases and J by 1 base, with 10 bases left in between. The CDR3, as DNA: TGTGCCAGCAGTTATTGGGCAGAGAACACTGAAGCTTTCTTT. Translated, it gives CASSYWAENTEAFF.

This clonotype came up many times. The rearrangement links TRBV28 to TRBJ1-4; D call uncertain. The germline CDR1 and CDR2 sequences are MDHEN and SYDVKM. With 3 bases removed from V and 0 bases from J, the gap between germline ends came to 17 bases. The CDR3 sequence is 18 residues long. Written as DNA, the CDR3 is TGTGCCAGCAGTTTTGTTACAGAACTAGATGCAACTAATGAAAAACTGTTTTTT. Amino acids: CASSFVTELDATNEKLFF.